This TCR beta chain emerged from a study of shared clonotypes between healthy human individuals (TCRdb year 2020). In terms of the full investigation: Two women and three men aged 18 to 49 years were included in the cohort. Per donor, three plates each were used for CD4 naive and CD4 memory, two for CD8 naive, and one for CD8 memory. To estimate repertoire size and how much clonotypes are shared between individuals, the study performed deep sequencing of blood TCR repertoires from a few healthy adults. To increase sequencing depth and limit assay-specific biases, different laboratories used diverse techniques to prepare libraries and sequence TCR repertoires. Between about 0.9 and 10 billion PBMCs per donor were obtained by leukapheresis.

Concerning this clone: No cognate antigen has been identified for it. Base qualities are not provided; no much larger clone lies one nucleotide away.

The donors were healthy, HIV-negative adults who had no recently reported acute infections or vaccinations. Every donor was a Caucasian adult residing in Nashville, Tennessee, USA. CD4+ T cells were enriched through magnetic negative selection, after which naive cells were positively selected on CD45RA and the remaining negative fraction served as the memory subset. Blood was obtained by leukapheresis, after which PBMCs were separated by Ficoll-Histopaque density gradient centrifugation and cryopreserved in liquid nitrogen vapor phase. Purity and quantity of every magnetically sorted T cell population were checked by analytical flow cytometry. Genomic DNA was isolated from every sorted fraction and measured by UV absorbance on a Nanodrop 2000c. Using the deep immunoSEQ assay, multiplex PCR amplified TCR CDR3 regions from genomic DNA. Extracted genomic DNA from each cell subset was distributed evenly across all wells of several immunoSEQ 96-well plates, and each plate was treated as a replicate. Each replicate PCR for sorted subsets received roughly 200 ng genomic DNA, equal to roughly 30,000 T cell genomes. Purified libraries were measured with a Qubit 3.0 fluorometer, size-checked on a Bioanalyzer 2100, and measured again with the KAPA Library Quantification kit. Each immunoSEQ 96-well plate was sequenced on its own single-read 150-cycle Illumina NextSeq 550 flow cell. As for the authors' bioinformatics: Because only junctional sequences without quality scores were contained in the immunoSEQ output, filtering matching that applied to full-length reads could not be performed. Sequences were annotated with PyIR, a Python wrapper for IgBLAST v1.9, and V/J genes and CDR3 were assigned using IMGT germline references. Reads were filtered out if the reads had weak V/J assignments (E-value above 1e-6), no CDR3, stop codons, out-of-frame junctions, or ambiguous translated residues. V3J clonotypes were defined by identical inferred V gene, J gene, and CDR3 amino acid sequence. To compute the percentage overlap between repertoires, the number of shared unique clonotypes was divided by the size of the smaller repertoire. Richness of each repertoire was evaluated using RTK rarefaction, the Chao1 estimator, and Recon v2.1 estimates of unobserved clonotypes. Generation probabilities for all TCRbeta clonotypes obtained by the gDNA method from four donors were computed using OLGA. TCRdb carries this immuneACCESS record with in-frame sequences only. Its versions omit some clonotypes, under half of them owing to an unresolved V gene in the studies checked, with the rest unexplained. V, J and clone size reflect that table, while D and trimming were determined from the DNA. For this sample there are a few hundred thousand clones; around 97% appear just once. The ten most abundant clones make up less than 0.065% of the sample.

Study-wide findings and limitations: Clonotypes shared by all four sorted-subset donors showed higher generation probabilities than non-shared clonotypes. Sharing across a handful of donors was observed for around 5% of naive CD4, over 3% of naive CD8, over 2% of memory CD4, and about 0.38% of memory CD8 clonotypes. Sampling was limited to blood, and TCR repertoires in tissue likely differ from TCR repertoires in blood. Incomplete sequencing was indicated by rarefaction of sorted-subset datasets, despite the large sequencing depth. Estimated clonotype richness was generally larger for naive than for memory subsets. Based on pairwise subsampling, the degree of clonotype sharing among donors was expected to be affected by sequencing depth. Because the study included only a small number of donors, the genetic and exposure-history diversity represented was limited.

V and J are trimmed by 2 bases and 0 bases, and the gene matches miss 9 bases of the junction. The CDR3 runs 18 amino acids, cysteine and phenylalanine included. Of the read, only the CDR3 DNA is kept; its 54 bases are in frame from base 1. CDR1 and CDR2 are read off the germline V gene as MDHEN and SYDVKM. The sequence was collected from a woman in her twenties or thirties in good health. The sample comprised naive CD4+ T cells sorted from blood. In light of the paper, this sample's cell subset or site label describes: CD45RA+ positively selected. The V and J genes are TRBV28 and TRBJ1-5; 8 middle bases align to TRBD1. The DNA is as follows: TGTGCCAGCAGTTTAACCTACAGGGGGTGGGATAGCAATCAGCCCCAGCATTTT. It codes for CASSLTYRGWDSNQPQHF. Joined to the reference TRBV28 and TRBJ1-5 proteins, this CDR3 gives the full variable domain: DVKVTQSSRYLVKRTGEKVFLECVQDMDHENMFWYRQDPGLGLRLIYFSYDVKMKEKGDIPEGYSVSREKKERFSLILESASTNQTSMYLCASSLTYRGWDSNQPQHFGDGTRLSIL.